Presented here are 27 T cell receptor beta chains from one specimen sequenced in a study of T-cell reconstitution after alpha-beta-depleted transplantation in children. As it was prepared, the TCRbeta library received unique molecular identifiers. Using its own MiXCR run on the PCR reads, TCRdb lists one record per CDR3 protein. There are about 410,000 distinct CDR3 sequences in the sample; 20% occur only once, and approximately 3.8% lies in the top ten. Source: PBMCs from the stem cell graft donor, taken from the stem cell graft. The receptors shown here come from a human donor who donated a stem cell graft to a child with acute myeloid leukemia.

This clonotype was recorded many times. The chain has TRBV20-1 and TRBJ2-1, with 7 bases identical to TRBD2. Losses at the gene ends were 6 bases for V and 7 bases for J; bases not matched to a gene: 12. This CDR3 spans 14 amino acids. Germline CDR1 DFQATT, CDR2 SNEGSKA (reference sequence). The CDR3 spells CSAFQPGGRNEQFF. The CDR3 DNA reads TGCAGTGCCTTCCAACCGGGAGGTAGGAATGAGCAGTTCTTC.

The chain is built from TRBV20-1 and TRBJ2-7, with 11 bases matching TRBD2. Germline assignment: CDR1 DFQATT and CDR2 SNEGSKA (reference sequence). The CDR3 spans 15 residues. J lost 3 bases, V lost 2 bases, and 6 bases had no gene match. CDR3 amino acids: CSARSGLAEHYEQYF. CDR3 bases: TGCAGTGCTAGATCGGGACTAGCGGAACACTACGAGCAGTACTTC.

This chain uses TRBV20-1 with TRBJ2-1; 9 bases map to TRBD2. Per germline, CDR1 DFQATT and CDR2 SNEGSKA (reference sequence). The CDR3 covers 14 residues. The V and J ends lost 2 bases and 5 bases, in that order; junction bases with no gene match: 4. CDR3 bases: TGCAGTGCTAGACAGGCTAGCGGGGACAATGAGCAGTTCTTC. It specifies CSARQASGDNEQFF.

This clonotype was picked up many times. The J gene is TRBJ1-5, the V gene TRBV20-1, with 7 bases lining up with TRBD1. CDR1 DFQATT and CDR2 SNEGSKA come from the germline V gene (reference sequence). CDR3 size: 13 residues. Trimming at V came to 6 bases and at J to 5 bases, leaving 7 bases not matched to a gene. The CDR3 nucleotides are TGCAGTGCGGACGACAGGGACCATCAGCCCCAGCATTTT. Protein product: CSADDRDHQPQHF.

This clonotype was found many times. V gene TRBV29-1 combines with J gene TRBJ2-7, with 7 bases aligning to TRBD2. V lost 0 bases to trimming and J lost 4 bases; unmatched junction nucleotides: 3. The CDR3 consists of 13 residues. The germline CDR1 and CDR2 sequences are SQVTM and ANQGSEA. The CDR3 here is CSVEDWGGYEQYF. The CDR3 DNA reads as TGCAGCGTTGAAGATTGGGGGGGATACGAGCAGTACTTC.

The sample holds many counts of this clonotype. The chain recombines TRBV12-3 or TRBV12-4 with TRBJ2-5; D gene uncertain. This CDR3 contains 11 residues. Trimming cost V 3 bases and J 6 bases, with 5 bases left between them. In nucleotides, the CDR3 is TGTGCCAGCAGTTTGAGGCAGACCCAGTACTTC. Its protein is CASSLRQTQYF.

The gene calls are TRBV5-1 and TRBJ2-1, with TRBD1 matching 10 bases. Germline V CDR1 and CDR2: SGHRS, YFSETQ. The CDR3 loop spans 18 amino acids. Trimming removed 1 base from V and 5 bases from J; junction bases left unmatched: 12. The DNA of the CDR3 is TGCGCCAGCAGCTTGTGGGTGGCGGGACAGGGGCGAAACAATGAGCAGTTCTTC. Translated: CASSLWVAGQGRNNEQFF. Complete variable domain (other parts from reference TRBV5-1 and TRBJ2-1): KAGVTQTPRYLIKTRGQQVTLSCSPISGHRSVSWYQQTPGQGLQFLFEYFSETQRNKGNFPGRFSGRQFSNSRSEMNVSTLELGDSALYLCASSLWVAGQGRNNEQFFGPGTRLTVL.

At least ten counts were recorded for this clonotype. The chain has TRBV29-1 and TRBJ1-2; 7 nucleotides align to TRBD1. Unmatched junction bases numbered 8, after V lost 3 bases and J lost 7 bases. The CDR3 spans 13 residues. The germline V gene has CDR1 SQVTM and CDR2 ANQGSEA. The CDR3 DNA reads as TGCAGCGTTGACCCGACAGGGACATTTGGCTACACCTTC. Amino acid sequence: CSVDPTGTFGYTF. The full variable domain, its missing parts supplied by reference TRBV29-1 and TRBJ1-2, is SAVISQKPSRDICQRGTSLTIQCQVDSQVTMMFWYRQQPGQSLTLIATANQGSEATYESGFVIDKFPISRPNLTFSTLTVSNMSPEDSSIYLCSVDPTGTFGYTFGSGTRLTVV.

This clonotype was counted between two and nine times. The gene calls are TRBV15 and TRBJ2-6; D gene unclear. The CDR3 spans 15 residues. Germline V gene sequence: CDR1 LNHNV, CDR2 YYDKDF (reference sequence). V lost 1 base and J 2 bases, leaving 6 bases between the germline ends. DNA of the CDR3: TGTGCCACCAGCAGAGCTGGGGCTGGGGCCAACGTCCTGACTTTC. Its translation is CATSRAGAGANVLTF.

This chain joins TRBV12-3 or TRBV12-4 and TRBJ2-2, with D hard to call. V was cut by 5 bases and J by 5 bases, with 15 bases left in between. The CDR3 spans 15 residues. CDR3 nucleotides: TGTGCCAGCAGTCCCACGGTCGGGTCTACCGGGGAGCTGTTTTTT. Its translation is CASSPTVGSTGELFF.

This clonotype came up once. The V call is TRBV12-3 or TRBV12-4, the J call TRBJ2-1; D uncertain. The CDR3 totals 14 residues. Trimming removed 7 bases from V and 6 bases from J, with 16 bases in between. CDR3 coding DNA: TGTGCCAGCAACACCAGGTCGGAGATCAATGAGCAGTTCTTC. This encodes CASNTRSEINEQFF.

CDR3 loop: CASMGGGTQYF. DNA of the CDR3: TGTGCCAGTATGGGCGGGGGTACGCAGTATTTT. This chain uses TRBV12-3 or TRBV12-4 with TRBJ2-3; 7 bases line up with TRBD2. The CDR3 totals 11 residues. Germline trimming cut 9 bases from V and 8 bases from J; bases unmatched to any gene: 5.

This sequence joins TRBV4-1 and TRBJ2-7, with TRBD2 matching over 12 bases. CDR1 is MGHRA and CDR2 is YSYEKL in the germline V gene. V shed 3 bases and J 1 base; nucleotides not matched to a gene: 7. The CDR3 extends over 17 amino acids. The CDR3 sequence: CASSHHPTSGGSYEQYF. CDR3 DNA: TGCGCCAGCAGCCATCACCCGACTAGCGGGGGTTCCTACGAGCAGTACTTC.

Comments on this clonotype: The junction and the germline gene differ at one end; a read error may be behind it. The rearrangement uses TRBV3-1 and TRBJ2-7; 13 bases fit TRBD2. Germline CDR1 LGHDT, CDR2 YNNKEL (reference sequence). CDR3 size: 18 residues. The DNA of the CDR3 is TGTACCAGCAGTTGGCGGACTAGCGGGAGCGATAAATCCTACGAGCAGTACTTC. Protein sequence: CTSSWRTSGSDKSYEQYF.

This clonotype was seen a handful of times. This chain joins TRBV4-2 and TRBJ2-7, with TRBD2 as a possible D gene (6 bases). The CDR3 has 15 amino acids. Trimming left V 2 bases short and J 3 bases short, with 14 bases between. The V gene's germline CDR1 is LGHNA and CDR2 YNFKEQ. As DNA, the CDR3 is TGTGCCAGCAGCCAATCACAGGCGGGGTACTACGAGCAGTACTTC. Translated: CASSQSQAGYYEQYF.

This chain links TRBV28 with TRBJ2-3; 11 bases are a match to TRBD2. This CDR3 has 15 residues. V lost 4 bases, J lost 5 bases, and 5 bases stayed unmatched. The germline V gene encodes CDR1 MDHEN and CDR2 SYDVKM. The chain's CDR3 is CASSSTSGRKDTQYF. DNA of the CDR3: TGTGCCAGCAGTTCAACTAGCGGGAGAAAAGATACGCAGTATTTT.

This clonotype was counted between two and nine times. The V gene is TRBV12-3 or TRBV12-4, the J gene TRBJ2-5; 7 bases map to TRBD1. The CDR3 runs 15 residues. V shed 2 bases and J 0 bases; nucleotides not matched to a gene: 3. Here the CDR3 reads CASSLNRGNQETQYF. The CDR3 DNA sequence: TGTGCCAGCAGTTTAAACAGGGGAAACCAAGAGACCCAGTACTTC.

The chain combines TRBV28 with TRBJ2-7; 10 bases agree with TRBD1. CDR3 length equals 15 residues. The germline CDR1 and CDR2 sequences are MDHEN and SYDVKM. Trimming removed 6 bases from V and 1 base from J; junction bases left unmatched: 6. As DNA, the CDR3 is TGTGCCAGCAGCCCCGGGGGACAGGGGTCCTACGAGCAGTACTTC. Protein: CASSPGGQGSYEQYF.

The chain joins TRBV7-9 to TRBJ1-2, with unresolved D. Germline V gene sequence: CDR1 SEHNR, CDR2 FQNEAQ (reference sequence). The CDR3 consists of 15 residues. Trimming stripped 2 bases from V and 6 bases from J, with 16 bases between. CDR3 amino acids: CASSLNGVTLDGYTF. The CDR3 bases are TGTGCCAGCAGCTTAAACGGGGTGACCTTGGATGGCTACACCTTC.

The chain is built from TRBV12-3 or TRBV12-4 and TRBJ1-5; TRBD1 agrees at 10 bases. There are 17 residues in the CDR3. J lost 3 bases, V lost 6 bases, and 11 bases had no gene match. The CDR3 spells CASRTGTGDIYNQPQHF. The CDR3 DNA reads TGTGCCAGCAGAACCGGGACAGGGGACATCTACAATCAGCCCCAGCATTTT.

The chain carries TRBV5-6 and TRBJ2-3, with 14 bases identical to TRBD2. Trimming took 3 bases from V and 1 from J; bases not matched to a gene: 13. The CDR3 runs 20 residues. Per the germline V gene, CDR1 is SGHDT and CDR2 is YYEEEE. The CDR3: CASSSTVPGLAGDGTDTQYF. CDR3 sequence (DNA): TGTGCCAGCAGCTCAACCGTCCCGGGACTAGCGGGAGATGGCACAGATACGCAGTATTTT.

This clonotype showed up just a few times. The V gene is TRBV20-1, the J gene TRBJ2-3, with a tentative D call TRBD2 (5 bases). This CDR3 region has 14 residues. V lost 0 bases, J lost 3 bases, and 10 bases lay in between. The V gene's germline CDR1 is DFQATT and CDR2 SNEGSKA (reference sequence). CDR3 bases: TGCAGTGCTAGAGATTCCCGGACTACAGATACGCAGTATTTT. Amino acid sequence: CSARDSRTTDTQYF.

The chain links TRBV20-1 to TRBJ2-1, with TRBD1 matching over 7 bases. Germline V gene lookup returns CDR1 DFQATT and CDR2 SNEGSKA (reference sequence). V lost 4 bases, J lost 8 bases, and 11 bases stayed unmatched. The CDR3 is 14 amino acids. The chain's CDR3 is CSATDSTGTDEQFF. The CDR3 DNA reads as TGCAGTGCTACCGATTCCACCGGGACAGATGAGCAGTTCTTC.

This clonotype was seen a few times. This sequence joins TRBV27 and TRBJ1-1; D is unresolved. The CDR3 runs 17 residues. Germline assignment: CDR1 MNHEY and CDR2 SMNVEV (reference sequence). With 5 bases removed from V and 0 bases from J, the gap between germline ends came to 19 bases. CDR3 DNA: TGTGCCAGCAGTCTAAGGAGCTCCCGGGATTTGAACACTGAAGCTTTCTTT. Residues: CASSLRSSRDLNTEAFF.

This clonotype has only one observation. The chain has TRBV5-1 and TRBJ2-1; tentative D call: TRBD1 (6 bases). Germline CDR1 and CDR2: SGHRS and YFSETQ. The CDR3 has 18 amino acids. V gave up 2 bases and J gave up 6 bases, with 24 bases separating them. CDR3 DNA: TGCGCCAGCAGCTTTATGTGGTTGGGACAAGCGGAAGCCAATGAGCAGTTCTTC. As protein: CASSFMWLGQAEANEQFF.

This chain joins TRBV12-3 or TRBV12-4 and TRBJ2-7; D call uncertain. There are 12 residues in the CDR3. V was cut by 3 bases and J by 6 bases, with 9 bases left in between. The CDR3 region has the DNA TGTGCCAGCAGTTTCACTCTTCCCGAGCAGTACTTC. Its translation: CASSFTLPEQYF.

CDR3 nucleotide sequence: TGCGCCAGCAGCTTGGAGGGCCGAAACAATGAGCAGTTCTTC. Residues: CASSLEGRNNEQFF. The chain uses TRBV5-1 and TRBJ2-1; D gene unclear. V was clipped by 0 bases and J by 5 bases, with 9 bases between them. Germline values: CDR1 SGHRS, CDR2 YFSETQ. The CDR3 runs to 14 residues. Based on the CDR3 plus reference TRBV5-1 and TRBJ2-1, the full variable domain is KAGVTQTPRYLIKTRGQQVTLSCSPISGHRSVSWYQQTPGQGLQFLFEYFSETQRNKGNFPGRFSGRQFSNSRSEMNVSTLELGDSALYLCASSLEGRNNEQFFGPGTRLTVL.